This T cell receptor (beta chain) was recovered during a study of OX40 agonist ivuxolimab in advanced cancers. Study-wide findings and caveats: Both CD4+ and CD8+ T cell populations in blood had undergone clonal expansion by week 6 at 0.1 to 3.0 mg/kg.

With respect to this clone: Its antigen remains unidentified.

The data were produced by immunoSEQ multiplex PCR, yet TCRdb's version contains in-frame clones alone and is incomplete. This table has about 64,000 clones, 80% to 90% appearing once. Looked up from germline, CDR1 is MNHNY and CDR2 is SVGAGI (reference sequence). The CDR3 spans 11 residues. This chain joins TRBV6-6 and TRBJ2-5; D perhaps matches TRBD2 (5 bases). The J call is in doubt because the DNA end fits TRBJ2-7 better. The TCR was taken from an adult with an advanced solid tumor such as melanoma, head and neck, liver or kidney cancer. The starting material was CD4+ or CD8+ T cells sorted from blood, obtained in a trial of the OX40 agonist ivuxolimab. In DNA form, the CDR3 reads TGTGCCAGCAGCCACAGCGGCGAGCAGTACTTC. Amino acid sequence: CASSHSGEQYF.